The entry that follows covers one T cell receptor (beta chain) sequence. This clonotype was recorded at least ten times. Its antigen is currently not known. Base qualities are not recorded, but no much larger clone differs from it by a single base. The data originate from a study of T-cell reconstitution after alpha-beta-depleted transplantation in children (dated by TCRdb to the mid-2010s). Describing the broader study: Using TCR repertoire profiling, the study followed T-cell immune reconstitution in a quantitative way in children after TCRalphabeta/CD19-depleted allogeneic hematopoietic cell transplantation.

The method was PCR. The run used an Illumina HiSeq 2500. Molecular barcoding was employed in the preparation of TCR libraries, with unique molecular identifiers being used to normalize TCRbeta repertoire quantification. The public reads were reanalyzed by TCRdb: fastp trimming at Q25, MiXCR alignment, in-frame beta chains only. Each CDR3 protein gets just one entry, which takes the most common genes and DNA from the rows behind it. The sample yields about 340,000 distinct CDR3 sequences; about a tenth were counted once. The top ten clonotypes cover around 2.4% of the sample. V loses 7 bases at its end and J loses 5 bases; junction bases beyond the gene matches: 16. Counted from cysteine to phenylalanine, this CDR3 has 16 amino acids. CDR3 DNA is the only sequence kept; it has 48 bases, read in frame from the first base. From a lookup of the germline V gene, CDR1 and CDR2 are SQVTM and ANQGSEA.

The sequence joins TRBV29-1 to TRBJ2-7; 11 bases in between match TRBD2. Sequencing was performed on PBMCs from the stem cell graft donor, taken from the stem cell graft. This TCR came from a human donor who donated a stem cell graft to a child with acute lymphoblastic leukemia. The nucleotides read TGCAGCGCCAGACTAGCGGGGACCTCCGGGGGTCACGAGCAGTACTTC. This encodes CSARLAGTSGGHEQYF.